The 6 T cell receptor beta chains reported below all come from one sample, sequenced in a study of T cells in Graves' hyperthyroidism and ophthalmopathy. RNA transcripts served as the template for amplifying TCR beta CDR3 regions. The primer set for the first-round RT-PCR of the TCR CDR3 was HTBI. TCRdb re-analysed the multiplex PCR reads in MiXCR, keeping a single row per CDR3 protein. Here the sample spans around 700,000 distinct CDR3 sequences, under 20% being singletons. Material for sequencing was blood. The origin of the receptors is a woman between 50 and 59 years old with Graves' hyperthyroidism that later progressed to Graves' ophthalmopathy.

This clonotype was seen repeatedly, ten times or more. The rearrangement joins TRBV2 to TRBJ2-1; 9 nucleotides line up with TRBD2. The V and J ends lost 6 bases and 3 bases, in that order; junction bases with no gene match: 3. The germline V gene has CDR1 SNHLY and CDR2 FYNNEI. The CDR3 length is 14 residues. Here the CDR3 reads CASRAGGLYNEQFF. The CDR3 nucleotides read TGTGCCAGCAGGGCGGGGGGGCTCTACAATGAGCAGTTCTTC. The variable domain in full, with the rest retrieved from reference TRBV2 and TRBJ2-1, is EPEVTQTPSHQVTQMGQEVILRCVPISNHLYFYWYRQILGQKVEFLVSFYNNEISEKSEIFDDQFSVERPDGSNFTLKIRSTKLEDSAMYFCASRAGGLYNEQFFGPGTRLTVL.

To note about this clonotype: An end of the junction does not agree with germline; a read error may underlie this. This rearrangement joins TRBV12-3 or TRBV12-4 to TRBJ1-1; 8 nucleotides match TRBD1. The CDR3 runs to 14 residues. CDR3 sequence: CASSQQGGNTGAFF. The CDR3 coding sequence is TGTGCCAGCAGCCAACAGGGGGGGAACACTGGAGCTTTCTTT.

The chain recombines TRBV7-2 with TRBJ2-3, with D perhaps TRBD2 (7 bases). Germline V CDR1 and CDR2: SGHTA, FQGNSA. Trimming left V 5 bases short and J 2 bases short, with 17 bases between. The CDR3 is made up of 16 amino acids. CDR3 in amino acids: CASSEPPGGPTDTQYF. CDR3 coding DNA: TGTGCCAGCAGCGAACCTCCGGGGGGCCCCACAGATACGCAGTATTTT.

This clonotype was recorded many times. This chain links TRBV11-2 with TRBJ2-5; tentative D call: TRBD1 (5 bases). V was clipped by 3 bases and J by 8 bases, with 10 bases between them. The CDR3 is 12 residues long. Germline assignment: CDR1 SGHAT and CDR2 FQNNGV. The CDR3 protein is CASSFGAYTQYF. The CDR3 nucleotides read TGTGCCAGCAGCTTTGGGGCATATACCCAGTACTTC.

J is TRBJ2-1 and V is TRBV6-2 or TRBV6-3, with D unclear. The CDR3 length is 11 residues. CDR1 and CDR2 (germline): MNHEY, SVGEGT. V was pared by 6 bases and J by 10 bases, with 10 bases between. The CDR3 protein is CASSQAREQFF. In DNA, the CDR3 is TGTGCCAGCAGCCAGGCTAGGGAGCAGTTCTTC.

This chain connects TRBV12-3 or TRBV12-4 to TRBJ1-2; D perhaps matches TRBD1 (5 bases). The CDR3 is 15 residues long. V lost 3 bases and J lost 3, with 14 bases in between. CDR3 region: CASSFYRGQDYGYTF. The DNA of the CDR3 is TGTGCCAGCAGTTTTTATCGGGGCCAGGACTATGGCTACACCTTC.